This T cell receptor (beta chain) was sequenced during a study of T cells after yellow fever vaccination. V dropped 4 bases and J dropped 7 bases, with 10 bases sitting between them. The CDR3 is made up of 12 amino acids. Germline values: CDR1 MNHEY, CDR2 SVGEGT. This clonotype was counted ten times or more. Universal primer sites and UMIs were introduced during 5'RACE template-switching synthesis of TCR cDNA. One entry per CDR3 protein results from TCRdb running MiXCR on the 5' RACE reads. The sample contains 150,000 to 200,000 distinct CDR3 sequences, roughly 9.6% of which appear only once. The sequence was collected from a young man who received the YFV17D yellow fever vaccine. This rearrangement joins TRBV6-2 or TRBV6-3 to TRBJ1-1; D is unclear. Material: CD8+ T cells sorted from PBMCs, obtained 15 days after the yellow fever booster vaccination. The chain's CDR3 is CASSLKPGEAFF. CDR3 nucleotides: TGTGCCAGCAGTTTGAAACCGGGTGAAGCTTTCTTT.